These T cell receptor beta chains were read from a single sample in a study of identical twins. TCRdb processed the 5' RACE reads anew with MiXCR; each CDR3 protein has one entry. The sample has 600,000 to 800,000 distinct CDR3 sequences, around 21% seen once. The same sample was also studied in work on T cells expressing NK-cell markers.

Sequenced material: PBMCs. These receptors were collected from a woman aged 18-29 years in good health. The CDR3 runs from the conserved cysteine through the conserved F or W. The D gene is left open where the match is weak. Not every row has a clone size; where given, it reads once, few, many or a size class.

j_call: TRBJ2-5
clone_size: -
d_call: -
v_call: TRBV7-9
cdr3_nt: TGTGCCAGCAGCCCGGGACGCAACGAAGAGACCCAGTACTTC
cdr3_aa: CASSPGRNEETQYF

j_call: TRBJ2-1
clone_size: -
d_call: -
v_call: TRBV27
cdr3_nt: TGTGCCAGCAGTGCCAGACGAATAGATTACAATGAGCAGTTCTTC
cdr3_aa: CASSARRIDYNEQFF

j_call: TRBJ2-7
clone_size: -
d_call: -
v_call: TRBV4-3
cdr3_nt: TGCGCCAGCAGCCAAGGTGTCGGGTCCTACGAGCAGTACTTC
cdr3_aa: CASSQGVGSYEQYF

j_call: TRBJ2-3
clone_size: -
d_call: TRBD1
v_call: TRBV5-6
cdr3_nt: TGTGCCAGCAGCTTGACCGAGGGACAGGGCCCCGCAGATACGCAGTATTTT
cdr3_aa: CASSLTEGQGPADTQYF

j_call: TRBJ1-1
clone_size: few
d_call: -
v_call: TRBV20-1
cdr3_nt: TGCAGTGCTCCGAGTCATACTGAAGCTTTCTTT
cdr3_aa: CSAPSHTEAFF

j_call: TRBJ2-1
clone_size: -
d_call: TRBD1
v_call: TRBV5-6
cdr3_nt: TGTGCCAGCAGCTGGGGACAGGGAGAGGCCTACAATGAGCAGTTCTTC
cdr3_aa: CASSWGQGEAYNEQFF

j_call: TRBJ2-7
clone_size: few
d_call: TRBD1
v_call: TRBV27
cdr3_nt: TGTGCCAGCAGTTTTTCAGGGGGCGCCGAGCAGTACTTC
cdr3_aa: CASSFSGGAEQYF

j_call: TRBJ2-7
clone_size: few
d_call: -
v_call: TRBV6-1
cdr3_nt: TGTGCCAGCACCACAACAGGAGCGTTCTACGAGCAGTACTTC
cdr3_aa: CASTTTGAFYEQYF

j_call: TRBJ2-1
clone_size: -
d_call: TRBD2
v_call: TRBV29-1
cdr3_nt: TGCAGCTCCTCACCTGGCGGGAGTGCCGTCAATGAGCAGTTCTTC
cdr3_aa: CSSSPGGSAVNEQFF

j_call: TRBJ2-1
clone_size: -
d_call: -
v_call: TRBV7-9
cdr3_nt: TGTGCCAGCAGCCAGACAGACTACAATGAGCAGTTCTTC
cdr3_aa: CASSQTDYNEQFF

j_call: TRBJ1-6
clone_size: -
d_call: -
v_call: TRBV6-4
cdr3_nt: TGTGCCAGCAGTGAAAGCGGGACTATAAATTCACCCCTCCACTTT
cdr3_aa: CASSESGTINSPLHF

j_call: TRBJ2-3
clone_size: few
d_call: -
v_call: TRBV6-1
cdr3_nt: TGTGCCAGCAGGACTGCTAGGGGCTTAACAGATACGCAGTATTTT
cdr3_aa: CASRTARGLTDTQYF

j_call: TRBJ2-1
clone_size: -
d_call: -
v_call: TRBV20-1
cdr3_nt: TGCAGTGCTAGAGGTGGGAGGGGGAACAATGAGCAGTTCTTC
cdr3_aa: CSARGGRGNNEQFF

j_call: TRBJ2-5
clone_size: -
d_call: -
v_call: TRBV20-1
cdr3_nt: TGCAGTGCTAGACTCGTCAGCCAAGAGACCCAGTACTTC
cdr3_aa: CSARLVSQETQYF

j_call: TRBJ2-7
clone_size: -
d_call: -
v_call: TRBV10-2
cdr3_nt: TGCGCCAGCACCCGACTGGTTCTCTACGAGCAGTACTTC
cdr3_aa: CASTRLVLYEQYF

j_call: TRBJ1-5
clone_size: few
d_call: TRBD1
v_call: TRBV19
cdr3_nt: TGTGCCAGTACGGGCCGGGACAGGAATAGCAATCAGCCCCAGCATTTT
cdr3_aa: CASTGRDRNSNQPQHF

j_call: TRBJ2-3
clone_size: few
d_call: TRBD2
v_call: TRBV5-1
cdr3_nt: TGCGCCAGCAGCCTGCAACTAGCGGTTCCCCCAGATACGCAGTATTTT
cdr3_aa: CASSLQLAVPPDTQYF

j_call: TRBJ1-5
clone_size: few
d_call: -
v_call: TRBV20-1
cdr3_nt: TGCAGTGCTAGAACGATGGACGGGAATCAGCCCCAGCATTTT
cdr3_aa: CSARTMDGNQPQHF

j_call: TRBJ1-1
clone_size: -
d_call: -
v_call: TRBV12-3/TRBV12-4
cdr3_nt: TGTGCCAGCAAACAGGTGACTGAAGCTTTCTTT
cdr3_aa: CASKQVTEAFF

j_call: TRBJ1-2
clone_size: few
d_call: TRBD1
v_call: TRBV4-3
cdr3_nt: TGCGCCAGCAGCCGCAGACAGGGTTATGGCTACACCTTC
cdr3_aa: CASSRRQGYGYTF

j_call: TRBJ2-3
clone_size: many
d_call: -
v_call: TRBV12-3/TRBV12-4
cdr3_nt: TGTGCCAGCAGTCCCAGGGACACAGATACGCAGTATTTT
cdr3_aa: CASSPRDTDTQYF

j_call: TRBJ1-1
clone_size: few
d_call: -
v_call: TRBV12-5
cdr3_nt: TGTGCTAGTGGTTTGGTACGGAGAAGCAATGAAGCTTTCTTT
cdr3_aa: CASGLVRRSNEAFF

j_call: TRBJ2-6
clone_size: few
d_call: -
v_call: TRBV7-9
cdr3_nt: TGTGCCAGCAGCGGGACCAGGGTCTATGGGGCCAACGTCCTGACTTTC
cdr3_aa: CASSGTRVYGANVLTF

j_call: TRBJ2-1
clone_size: -
d_call: -
v_call: TRBV7-6
cdr3_nt: TGTGCCAGCAGCCAGAGGGCAGCACCTAATGAGCAGTTCTTC
cdr3_aa: CASSQRAAPNEQFF

j_call: TRBJ2-7
clone_size: -
d_call: -
v_call: TRBV5-5
cdr3_nt: TGTGCCAGCAGCCCGGGGGACGCATATGAGCAGTACTTC
cdr3_aa: CASSPGDAYEQYF

j_call: TRBJ2-2
clone_size: -
d_call: -
v_call: TRBV12-3/TRBV12-4
cdr3_nt: TGTGCCAGCAGCCCTGGGGAAAGGTTGGCCGGGGAGCTGTTTTTT
cdr3_aa: CASSPGERLAGELFF

j_call: TRBJ2-1
clone_size: -
d_call: TRBD1
v_call: TRBV7-9
cdr3_nt: TGTGCCAGCAGCGGTTCCGGGACAGGGAAGGATGAGCAGTTCTTC
cdr3_aa: CASSGSGTGKDEQFF

j_call: TRBJ1-2
clone_size: -
d_call: -
v_call: TRBV11-2
cdr3_nt: TGTGCCAGCAGCTCCTATCATGGCTACACCTTC
cdr3_aa: CASSSYHGYTF

j_call: TRBJ2-2
clone_size: -
d_call: TRBD2
v_call: TRBV20-1
cdr3_nt: TGCAGTGCTAGAGATCATGCGGGAGTGGTAACCGGGGAGCTGTTTTTT
cdr3_aa: CSARDHAGVVTGELFF

j_call: TRBJ2-7
clone_size: -
d_call: -
v_call: TRBV5-5
cdr3_nt: TGTGCCAGGAGCCGTCAAATTACGGGACCTAGAATTTACGAGCAGTACTTC
cdr3_aa: CARSRQITGPRIYEQYF

j_call: TRBJ2-1
clone_size: -
d_call: TRBD2
v_call: TRBV18
cdr3_nt: TGTGCCAGCTCACCCGGGACTAGTCTCCGTGAGCAGTTCTTC
cdr3_aa: CASSPGTSLREQFF

j_call: TRBJ1-1
clone_size: -
d_call: TRBD1
v_call: TRBV5-1
cdr3_nt: TGCGCCAGCAGCCTACGGACAGGGGGATCGTACACTGAAGCTTTCTTT
cdr3_aa: CASSLRTGGSYTEAFF

j_call: TRBJ2-7
clone_size: few
d_call: -
v_call: TRBV4-3
cdr3_nt: TGCGCCAGCAGCCACCAGACAGGCCCCGGATACGAGCAGTACTTC
cdr3_aa: CASSHQTGPGYEQYF

j_call: TRBJ1-4
clone_size: many
d_call: TRBD1
v_call: TRBV5-1
cdr3_nt: TGCGCCAGCAGCCTAACAGGGGGCAGCCTTGAAAAACTGTTTTTT
cdr3_aa: CASSLTGGSLEKLFF

j_call: TRBJ2-1
clone_size: few
d_call: TRBD2
v_call: TRBV29-1
cdr3_nt: TGCAGCGTTACCGGGACTAGCGGGGGATCATACAATGAGCAGTTCTTC
cdr3_aa: CSVTGTSGGSYNEQFF

j_call: TRBJ2-2
clone_size: -
d_call: TRBD2
v_call: TRBV12-3/TRBV12-4
cdr3_nt: TGTGCCAGCAGCAAGAGCGGGAGCGGCACCGGGGAGCTGTTTTTT
cdr3_aa: CASSKSGSGTGELFF

j_call: TRBJ2-7
clone_size: many
d_call: TRBD2
v_call: TRBV27
cdr3_nt: TGTGCCAGCAGCTTATTAGCGGGAGGTGCCTACGAGCAGTACTTC
cdr3_aa: CASSLLAGGAYEQYF

j_call: TRBJ2-7
clone_size: few
d_call: TRBD2
v_call: TRBV7-6
cdr3_nt: TGTGCCAGCAGCCCTGGGGGGACTAGCTTCTACGAGCAGTACTTC
cdr3_aa: CASSPGGTSFYEQYF

j_call: TRBJ2-2
clone_size: few
d_call: TRBD1
v_call: TRBV12-3/TRBV12-4
cdr3_nt: TGTGCCAGCAGAGGACAGGGCTTCCCCGGGGAGCTGTTTTTT
cdr3_aa: CASRGQGFPGELFF

j_call: TRBJ2-1
clone_size: -
d_call: -
v_call: TRBV27
cdr3_nt: TGTGCCAGCAGGGACCGGGACTCCACTTTCGATGAGCAGTTCTTC
cdr3_aa: CASRDRDSTFDEQFF

j_call: TRBJ2-6
clone_size: -
d_call: -
v_call: TRBV6-1
cdr3_nt: TGTGCCAGCAAAAGCCAGGGAGAGGCCAACGTCCTGACTTTC
cdr3_aa: CASKSQGEANVLTF

j_call: TRBJ1-2
clone_size: many
d_call: -
v_call: TRBV10-3
cdr3_nt: TGTGCCATCAGTGAGTCGACAGGATGGCGTGGCTACACCTTC
cdr3_aa: CAISESTGWRGYTF

j_call: TRBJ2-1
clone_size: few
d_call: -
v_call: TRBV25-1
cdr3_nt: TGTGCCAGCAGTTCGACCGGGATCTCCCTCAATGAGCAGTTCTTC
cdr3_aa: CASSSTGISLNEQFF

j_call: TRBJ2-2
clone_size: many
d_call: TRBD1
v_call: TRBV6-1
cdr3_nt: TGTGCCTCCAAGTTTGGGGGGACAGGGCCCACCGGGGAGCTGTTTTTT
cdr3_aa: CASKFGGTGPTGELFF

j_call: TRBJ2-1
clone_size: few
d_call: -
v_call: TRBV29-1
cdr3_nt: TGCAGCGCCGACGTCGGGCCGCACTACAATGAGCAGTTCTTC
cdr3_aa: CSADVGPHYNEQFF

j_call: TRBJ2-1
clone_size: -
d_call: -
v_call: TRBV5-1
cdr3_nt: TGCGCCAGCAGTCCGTATCCGGACCCCTACAATGAGCAGTTCTTC
cdr3_aa: CASSPYPDPYNEQFF

j_call: TRBJ2-3
clone_size: -
d_call: -
v_call: TRBV5-1
cdr3_nt: TGCGCCAGCAGCTTTCTAGCCGGGGGGCCACTAGATACGCAGTATTTT
cdr3_aa: CASSFLAGGPLDTQYF

j_call: TRBJ1-2
clone_size: many
d_call: -
v_call: TRBV7-9
cdr3_nt: TGTGCCAGCAGCTCGTGGGACAATGAGATCTATGGCTACACCTTC
cdr3_aa: CASSSWDNEIYGYTF